These T cell receptor beta chains were read from a single sample in a study of T cell changes during pregnancy in multiple sclerosis. The table came from immunoSEQ multiplex PCR; TCRdb's copy has only in-frame clones and leaves some out. The repertoire includes roughly 55,000 clones, around 92% of them detected once, and approximately 0.15% sits in the top ten. Sequenced here: CD4+ T cells from peripheral blood mononuclear cells, sampled after pregnancy. The receptor source for this set is a female donor in good health, enrolled as a control in a pregnancy study. Each CDR3 is given with its conserved first and last residue. D genes are given only for firm matches. Clone size is shown for a subset of rows, as once, few, many or a class of expanded clone.

J,size,D,V,CDR3,DNA
TRBJ2-7,.,TRBD1,TRBV5-1,CASSPRQGGYEQYF,TGCGCCAGCAGCCCCAGACAGGGGGGCTACGAGCAGTACTTC
TRBJ1-1,.,TRBD1,TRBV18,CASSPETGGTEAFF,TGTGCCAGCTCACCCGAAACAGGGGGCACTGAAGCTTTCTTT
TRBJ1-1,.,TRBD1,TRBV15,CATSRPPSGQGSNTEAFF,TGTGCCACCAGCAGACCGCCTTCGGGACAGGGGTCCAACACTGAAGCTTTCTTT
TRBJ1-5,.,.,TRBV7-2,CASSLVGGYDQPQHF,TGTGCCAGCAGCTTAGTGGGAGGTTACGATCAGCCCCAGCATTTT
TRBJ2-3,.,TRBD2,TRBV7-9,CASSLGTSGGYTF,TGTGCCAGCAGCTTAGGTACTAGCGGGGGGTACACTTTT
TRBJ2-3,.,.,TRBV9,CASSVAASPDTQYF,TGTGCCAGCAGCGTAGCGGCTAGCCCCGATACGCAGTATTTT
TRBJ2-2,.,TRBD1,TRBV9,CASSVAGTGLSTGELFF,TGTGCCAGCAGCGTAGCCGGGACAGGGTTGAGCACCGGGGAGCTGTTTTTT
TRBJ1-1,.,.,TRBV14,CASSRQPNTEAFF,TGTGCCAGCAGCCGACAACCGAACACTGAAGCTTTCTTT
TRBJ1-4,.,.,TRBV7-9,CASSLAGSQVEKLFF,TGTGCCAGCAGCTTAGCCGGGAGTCAAGTCGAAAAACTGTTTTTT
TRBJ2-3,.,TRBD2,TRBV7-9,CASSLGLAGGTDTQYF,TGTGCCAGCAGCTTAGGACTAGCGGGGGGTACAGATACGCAGTATTTT
TRBJ1-6,.,TRBD1,TRBV14,CASSQGGTGNSPLHF,TGTGCCAGCAGCCAGGGGGGGACAGGTAATTCACCCCTCCACTTT
TRBJ2-2,.,.,TRBV2,CASSEGSGELFF,TGTGCCAGCAGTGAAGGGAGCGGGGAGCTGTTTTTT
TRBJ2-5,.,.,TRBV7-6,CASSLGVWETQYF,TGTGCCAGCAGCTTAGGAGTGTGGGAGACCCAGTACTTC
TRBJ1-1,.,TRBD1,TRBV18,CASSIDRGGGTEAFF,TGTGCCAGCTCGATTGACAGGGGAGGTGGCACTGAAGCTTTCTTT
TRBJ2-3,once,.,TRBV30,CACRGTRTDTQYF,TGTGCCTGTAGGGGAACGCGCACAGATACGCAGTATTTT
TRBJ1-1,.,.,TRBV7-3,CASSLQRNTEAFF,TGTGCCAGCAGCTTACAGCGGAACACTGAAGCTTTCTTT
TRBJ1-5,.,.,TRBV27,CASSLGQFPQPQHF,TGTGCCAGCAGTCTAGGACAGTTTCCCCAGCCCCAGCATTTT
TRBJ2-7,few,.,TRBV7-2,CASSLAGIAAPGEQYF,TGTGCCAGCAGCTTAGCGGGAATAGCGGCCCCAGGTGAGCAGTACTTC
TRBJ2-3,.,.,TRBV7-9,CASSLWADNTDTQYF,TGTGCCAGCAGCTTATGGGCGGACAACACAGATACGCAGTATTTT
TRBJ1-2,.,TRBD1,TRBV27,CASSLRQGYGYTF,TGTGCCAGCAGTTTACGACAGGGTTATGGCTACACCTTC
TRBJ1-2,.,.,TRBV5-1,CASSLAGGANYGYTF,TGCGCCAGCAGCTTGGCGGGGGGAGCTAACTATGGCTACACCTTC
TRBJ2-1,.,TRBD2,TRBV10-3,CAIRGESSYNEQFF,TGTGCCATCCGGGGGGAGAGCTCCTACAATGAGCAGTTCTTC
TRBJ2-7,.,TRBD1,TRBV7-2,CASSGGQIYEQYF,TGTGCCAGCAGCGGGGGACAGATCTACGAGCAGTACTTC
TRBJ1-2,once,.,TRBV7-2,CASSFGGYTF,TGTGCCAGCAGCTTTGGCGGCTACACCTTC
TRBJ1-1,.,.,TRBV28,CASSLVGGNAEAFF,TGTGCCAGCAGTTTGGTGGGGGGGAACGCTGAAGCTTTCTTT
TRBJ2-7,.,.,TRBV2,CASSEAGTGISYEQYF,TGTGCCAGCAGTGAAGCGGGCACAGGGATCTCCTACGAGCAGTACTTC
TRBJ2-3,.,TRBD2,TRBV4-1,CASSRGTSGVGTDTQYF,TGCGCCAGCAGCCGCGGGACTAGCGGGGTTGGCACAGATACGCAGTATTTT
TRBJ1-6,once,.,TRBV5-1,CASSLDGNSPLHF,TGCGCCAGCAGCTTGGACGGGAATTCCCCCCTCCACTTT
TRBJ1-6,.,.,TRBV27,CASSSGRGNSPLHF,TGTGCCAGCAGTTCCGGACGCGGGAATTCACCCCTCCACTTT